The rows below give T cell receptor beta chains drawn from one sample of a study of T cell repertoires in cytomegalovirus infection. These TCRs' antigens remain unknown. TCRdb analysed the reads with MiXCR anew, one entry per CDR3 protein. The sample has a few hundred thousand distinct CDR3 sequences, 40% seen once. This specimen consisted of cultured PBMCs, obtained from culture after CMV antigen stimulation. The origin of the receptors is a human donor in good health (CMV status not recorded). Some clones in this sample may be carry-over from other donors' samples. The CDR3 runs from the conserved cysteine through the conserved F or W. Fields, in order: V gene, J gene, CDR3 protein.

TRBV20-1	TRBJ2-3	CSATKIAGASTDTQYF
TRBV7-2	TRBJ2-1	CASSFRGGASNEQFF
TRBV6-1	TRBJ2-1	CASSTRYEQFF
TRBV12-3/TRBV12-4	TRBJ2-1	CASSAPRNEQFF
TRBV20-1	TRBJ1-1	CSAVGGGGGSTEAFF
TRBV6-1	TRBJ2-3	CASTQGGADTQYF
TRBV2	TRBJ1-1	CASGETREMNTEAFF
TRBV7-2	TRBJ2-3	CASSLARNTQYF
TRBV5-4	TRBJ2-1	CASSLEREVGEQFF
TRBV7-6	TRBJ2-7	CASSVREGHGEQYF
TRBV4-1	TRBJ1-2	CASSQDGLGVHF
TRBV9	TRBJ2-5	CASSVALQETQYF
TRBV19	TRBJ1-6	CATSDGNSPLHF
TRBV12-3/TRBV12-4	TRBJ2-3	CASTRPPTSGGTDTQYF
TRBV7-8	TRBJ2-1	CASSLAEGGRSYNEQFF
TRBV20-1	TRBJ2-5	CSARDHRQGRETQYF
TRBV5-1	TRBJ2-1	CASSLVGGGGGEQFF
TRBV5-5	TRBJ1-4	CASSRGRVGEKLFF
TRBV4-3	TRBJ2-5	CASSQVPAGEQTQYF
TRBV5-4	TRBJ2-7	CASSFSSGGSLPYEQYF
TRBV13	TRBJ1-6	CASSLFAGGSSYNSPLHF
TRBV7-2	TRBJ1-2	CASSLRPANGYTF
TRBV19	TRBJ1-6	CASHPRDISSPLHF
TRBV7-2	TRBJ2-7	CASSPRQSFSYEQYF
TRBV7-1	TRBJ1-2	CASSVHTGVDYGYTF
TRBV7-2	TRBJ1-1	CASSPRLTVFGAFF
TRBV7-9	TRBJ1-1	CASSPMDPEAFF
TRBV2	TRBJ2-5	CASSERESWDQETQYF
TRBV7-2	TRBJ2-3	CASSPTRVTDTQYF
TRBV20-1	TRBJ1-5	CSAKVGEQPQHF
TRBV7-2	TRBJ2-7	CASSLAVTSSYEQYF
TRBV10-3	TRBJ1-1	CAIMSGTGDTEAFF
TRBV10-2	TRBJ2-7	CASLAEPFYEQYF
TRBV7-2	TRBJ1-1	CASSPQVNRVWAEAFF
TRBV27	TRBJ2-5	CASSLSSPGLGSQETQYF
TRBV6-6	TRBJ1-5	CASRFPFAGPASYSNQPQHF
TRBV6-5	TRBJ1-5	CASSNGLVGQPQHF
TRBV7-8	TRBJ1-5	CASSSDIYSNQPQHF
TRBV7-8	TRBJ1-2	CASSLAAEYYGYTF
TRBV7-2	TRBJ2-5	CASSLVQETQYF
TRBV6-1	TRBJ2-7	CASSEGGRGEQYF
TRBV7-2	TRBJ2-3	CASSVSGVGADTQYF
TRBV7-2	TRBJ2-1	CASSTQSSYNEQFF
TRBV20-1	TRBJ2-1	CSARSTSIAGFDEQFF
TRBV5-4	TRBJ2-3	CASSLAERRDTQYF
TRBV7-9	TRBJ1-2	CASSRQSGTSYGYTF
TRBV19	TRBJ1-2	CASSIDFSGTGENYGYTF
TRBV5-1	TRBJ2-7	CASRGGPNSNYEQYF
TRBV20-1	TRBJ1-6	CSAARRDRDDSPLHF
TRBV27	TRBJ2-5	CASSTLAGGPWETQYF
TRBV7-4	TRBJ2-7	CASSPRLAGGEHSLYEQYF
TRBV7-2	TRBJ2-7	CASSWQDHSYEQYF
TRBV20-1	TRBJ1-1	CSASEGPMNTEAFF
TRBV5-3	TRBJ1-4	CGSSPRGTNEKLFF
TRBV12-5	TRBJ2-3	CASGQGDTPGDTQYF